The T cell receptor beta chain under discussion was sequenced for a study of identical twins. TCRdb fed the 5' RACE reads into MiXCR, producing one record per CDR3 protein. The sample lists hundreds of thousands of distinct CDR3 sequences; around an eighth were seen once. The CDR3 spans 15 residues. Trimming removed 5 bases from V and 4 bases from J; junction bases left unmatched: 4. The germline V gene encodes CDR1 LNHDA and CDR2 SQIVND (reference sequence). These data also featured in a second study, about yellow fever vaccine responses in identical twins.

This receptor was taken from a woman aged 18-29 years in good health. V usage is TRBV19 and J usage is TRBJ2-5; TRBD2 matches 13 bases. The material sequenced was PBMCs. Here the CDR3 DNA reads TGTGCCAGTAGTGAGGGGACTAGCGGGACAGAGACCCAGTACTTC. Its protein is CASSEGTSGTETQYF. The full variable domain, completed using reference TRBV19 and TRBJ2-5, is DGGITQSPKYLFRKEGQNVTLSCEQNLNHDAMYWYRQDPGQGLRLIYYSQIVNDFQKGDIAEGYSVSREKKESFPLTVTSAQKNPTAFYLCASSEGTSGTETQYFGPGTRLLVL.